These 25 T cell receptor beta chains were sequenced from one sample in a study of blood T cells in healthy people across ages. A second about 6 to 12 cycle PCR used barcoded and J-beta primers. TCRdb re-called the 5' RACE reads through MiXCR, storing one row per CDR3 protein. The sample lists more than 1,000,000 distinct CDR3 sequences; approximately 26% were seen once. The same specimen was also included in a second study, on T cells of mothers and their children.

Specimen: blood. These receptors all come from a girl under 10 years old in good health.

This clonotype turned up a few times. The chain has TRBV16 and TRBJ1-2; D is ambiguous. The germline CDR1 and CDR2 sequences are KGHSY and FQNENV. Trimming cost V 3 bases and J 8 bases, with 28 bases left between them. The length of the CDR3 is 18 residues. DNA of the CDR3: TGTGCCAGCAGCCAGTATGTAAACGGTCACTCCACGCCGGAAGGCTACACCTTC. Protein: CASSQYVNGHSTPEGYTF.

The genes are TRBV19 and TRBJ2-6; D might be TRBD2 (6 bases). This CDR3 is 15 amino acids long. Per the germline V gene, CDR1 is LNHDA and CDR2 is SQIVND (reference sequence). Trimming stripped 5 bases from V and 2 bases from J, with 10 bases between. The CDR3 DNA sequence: TGTGCCAGTAGTCCCTCGGGAGCTGGGGCCAACGTCCTGACTTTC. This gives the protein CASSPSGAGANVLTF.

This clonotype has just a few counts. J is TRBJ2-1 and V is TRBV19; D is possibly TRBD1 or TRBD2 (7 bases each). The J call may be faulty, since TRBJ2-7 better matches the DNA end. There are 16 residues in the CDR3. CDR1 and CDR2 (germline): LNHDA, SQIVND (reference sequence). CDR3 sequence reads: CASSIWVAGGDYEQYF. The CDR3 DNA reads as TGTGCCAGTAGTATTTGGGTTGCAGGGGGGGACTACGAGCAGTACTTC.

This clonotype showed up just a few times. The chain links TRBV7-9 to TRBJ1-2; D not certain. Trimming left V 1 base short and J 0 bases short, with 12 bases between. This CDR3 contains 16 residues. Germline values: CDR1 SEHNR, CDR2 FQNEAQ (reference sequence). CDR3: CASSLEWSETNYGYTF. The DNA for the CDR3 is TGTGCCAGCAGCTTAGAATGGTCAGAGACTAACTATGGCTACACCTTC. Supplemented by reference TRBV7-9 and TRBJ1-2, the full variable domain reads DTGVSQNPRHKITKRGQNVTFRCDPISEHNRLYWYRQTLGQGPEFLTYFQNEAQLEKSRLLSDRFSAERPKGSFSTLEIQRTEQGDSAMYLCASSLEWSETNYGYTFGSGTRLTVV.

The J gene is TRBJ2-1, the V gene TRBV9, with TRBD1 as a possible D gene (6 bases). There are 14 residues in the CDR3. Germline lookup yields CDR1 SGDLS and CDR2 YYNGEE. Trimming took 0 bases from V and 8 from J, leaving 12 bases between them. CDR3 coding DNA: TGTGCCAGCAGCGTAGTTCCAGGGGTCGATGAGCAGTTCTTC. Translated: CASSVVPGVDEQFF.

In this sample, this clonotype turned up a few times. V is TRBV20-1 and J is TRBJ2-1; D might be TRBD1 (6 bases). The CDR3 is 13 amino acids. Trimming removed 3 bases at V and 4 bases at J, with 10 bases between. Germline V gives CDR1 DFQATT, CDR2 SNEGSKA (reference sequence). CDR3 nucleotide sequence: TGCAGTGCTAGGGGGGCGTCTTACAATGAGCAGTTCTTC. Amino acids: CSARGASYNEQFF.

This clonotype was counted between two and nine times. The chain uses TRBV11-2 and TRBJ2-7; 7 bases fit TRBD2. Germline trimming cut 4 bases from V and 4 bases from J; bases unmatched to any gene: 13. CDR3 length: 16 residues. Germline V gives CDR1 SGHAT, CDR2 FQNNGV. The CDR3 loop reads CASSSSKSGVIYEQYF. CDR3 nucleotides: TGTGCCAGCAGCTCCTCAAAAAGCGGGGTCATATACGAGCAGTACTTC.

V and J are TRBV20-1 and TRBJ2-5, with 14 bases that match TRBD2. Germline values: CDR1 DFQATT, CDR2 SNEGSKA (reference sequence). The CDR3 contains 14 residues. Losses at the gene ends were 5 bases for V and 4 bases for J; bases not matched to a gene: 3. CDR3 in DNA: TGCAGTGCTCGACTAGCGGGGGGGCGAGAGACCCAGTACTTC. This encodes CSARLAGGRETQYF.

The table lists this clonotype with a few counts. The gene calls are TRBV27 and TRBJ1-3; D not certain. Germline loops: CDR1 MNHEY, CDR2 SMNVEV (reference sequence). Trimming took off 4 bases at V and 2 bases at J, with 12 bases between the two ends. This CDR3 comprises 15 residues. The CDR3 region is CASSSTLKTGNTIYF. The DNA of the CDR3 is TGTGCCAGCAGTTCGACACTTAAAACTGGAAACACCATATATTTT.

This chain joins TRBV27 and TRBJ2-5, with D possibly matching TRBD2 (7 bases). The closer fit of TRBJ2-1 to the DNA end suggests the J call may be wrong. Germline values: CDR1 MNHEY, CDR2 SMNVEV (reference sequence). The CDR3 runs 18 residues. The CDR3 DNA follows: TGTGCCAGCAGTTTACTTCCGTTGGGGGGGGCCCCCTACAATGAGCAGTTCTTC. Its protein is CASSLLPLGGAPYNEQFF.

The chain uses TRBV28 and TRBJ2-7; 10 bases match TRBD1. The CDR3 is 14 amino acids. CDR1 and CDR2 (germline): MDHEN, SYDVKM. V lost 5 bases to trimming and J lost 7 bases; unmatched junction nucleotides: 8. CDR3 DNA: TGTGCCAGCAGTCCCGGGACAGGGGCTACGGAGCAGTACTTC. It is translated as CASSPGTGATEQYF.

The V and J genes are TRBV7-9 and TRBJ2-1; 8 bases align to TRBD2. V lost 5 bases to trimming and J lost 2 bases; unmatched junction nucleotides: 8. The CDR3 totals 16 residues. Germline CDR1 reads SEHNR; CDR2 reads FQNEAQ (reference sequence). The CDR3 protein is CASSDNGGRTYNEQFF. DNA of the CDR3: TGTGCCAGCAGCGACAACGGCGGGAGGACCTACAATGAGCAGTTCTTC.

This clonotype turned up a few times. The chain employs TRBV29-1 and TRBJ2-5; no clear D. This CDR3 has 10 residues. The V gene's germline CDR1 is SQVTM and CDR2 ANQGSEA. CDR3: CSVGDTTQYF. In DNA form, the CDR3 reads TGCAGTGTAGGAGATACGACCCAGTACTTC.

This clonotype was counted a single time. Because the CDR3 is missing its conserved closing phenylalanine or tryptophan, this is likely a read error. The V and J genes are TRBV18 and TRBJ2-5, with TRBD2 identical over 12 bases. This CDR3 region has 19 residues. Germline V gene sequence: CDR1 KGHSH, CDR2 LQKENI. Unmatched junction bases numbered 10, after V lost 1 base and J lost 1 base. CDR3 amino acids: CASSPRTKTSGRTQETQYL. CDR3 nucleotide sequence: TGTGCCAGCTCACCACGAACAAAGACTAGCGGGAGAACCCAAGAGACCCAGTACCTC.

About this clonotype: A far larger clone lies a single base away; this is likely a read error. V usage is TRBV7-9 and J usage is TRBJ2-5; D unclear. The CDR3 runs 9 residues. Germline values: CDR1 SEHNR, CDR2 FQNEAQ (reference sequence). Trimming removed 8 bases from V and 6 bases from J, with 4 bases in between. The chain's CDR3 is CASGKTQYF. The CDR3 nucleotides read TGTGCCAGCGGGAAGACCCAGTACTTC.

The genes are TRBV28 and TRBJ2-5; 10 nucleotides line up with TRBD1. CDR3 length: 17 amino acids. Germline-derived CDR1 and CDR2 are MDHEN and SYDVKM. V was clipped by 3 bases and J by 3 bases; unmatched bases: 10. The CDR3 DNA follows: TGTGCCAGCAGTTTGGGACAGGGGACGATAAGGGAAGAGACCCAGTACTTC. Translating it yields CASSLGQGTIREETQYF.

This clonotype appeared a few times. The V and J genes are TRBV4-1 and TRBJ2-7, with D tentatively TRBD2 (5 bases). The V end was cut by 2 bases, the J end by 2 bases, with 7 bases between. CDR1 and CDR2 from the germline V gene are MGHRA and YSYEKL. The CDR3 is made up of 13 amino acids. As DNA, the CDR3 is TGCGCCAGCAGCCAACTAGCCGCCTACGAGCAGTACTTC. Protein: CASSQLAAYEQYF.

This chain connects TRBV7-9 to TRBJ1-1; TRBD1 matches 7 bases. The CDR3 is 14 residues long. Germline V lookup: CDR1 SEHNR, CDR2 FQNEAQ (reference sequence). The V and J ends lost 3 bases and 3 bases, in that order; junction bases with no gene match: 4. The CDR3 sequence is CASSFAQGHTEAFF. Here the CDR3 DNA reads TGTGCCAGCAGCTTCGCACAGGGGCACACTGAAGCTTTCTTT.

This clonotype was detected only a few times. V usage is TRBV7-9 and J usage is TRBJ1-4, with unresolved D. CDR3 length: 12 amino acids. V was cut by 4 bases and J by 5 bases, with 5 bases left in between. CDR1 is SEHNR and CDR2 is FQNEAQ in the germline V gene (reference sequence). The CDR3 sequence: CASSSTNEKLFF. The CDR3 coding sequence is TGTGCCAGCAGCTCTACAAATGAAAAACTGTTTTTT.

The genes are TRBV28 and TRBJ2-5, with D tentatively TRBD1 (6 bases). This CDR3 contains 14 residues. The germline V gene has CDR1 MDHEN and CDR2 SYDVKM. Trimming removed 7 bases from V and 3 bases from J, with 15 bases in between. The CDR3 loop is CASTIQGREETQYF. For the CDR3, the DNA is TGTGCCAGCACCATACAGGGTAGAGAAGAGACCCAGTACTTC.

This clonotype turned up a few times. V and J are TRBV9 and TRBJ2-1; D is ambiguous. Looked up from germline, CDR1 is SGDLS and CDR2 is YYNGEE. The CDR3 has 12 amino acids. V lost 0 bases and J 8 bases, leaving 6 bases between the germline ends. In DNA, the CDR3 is TGTGCCAGCAGCGTAGTCGTCTATGAGCAGTTCTTC. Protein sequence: CASSVVVYEQFF.

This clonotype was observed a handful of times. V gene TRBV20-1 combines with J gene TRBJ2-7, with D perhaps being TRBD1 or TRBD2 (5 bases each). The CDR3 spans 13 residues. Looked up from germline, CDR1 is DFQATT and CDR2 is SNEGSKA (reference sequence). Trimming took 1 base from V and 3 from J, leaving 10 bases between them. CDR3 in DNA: TGCAGTGCTAGAGCCGGGACGATCTACGAGCAGTACTTC. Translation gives CSARAGTIYEQYF.

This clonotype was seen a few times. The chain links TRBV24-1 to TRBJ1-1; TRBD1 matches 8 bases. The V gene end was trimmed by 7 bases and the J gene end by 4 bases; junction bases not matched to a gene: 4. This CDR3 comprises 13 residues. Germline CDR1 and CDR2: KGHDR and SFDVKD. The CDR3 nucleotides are TGTGCCACCAGCGACAGGGGAGGCACTGAAGCTTTCTTT. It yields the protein CATSDRGGTEAFF.

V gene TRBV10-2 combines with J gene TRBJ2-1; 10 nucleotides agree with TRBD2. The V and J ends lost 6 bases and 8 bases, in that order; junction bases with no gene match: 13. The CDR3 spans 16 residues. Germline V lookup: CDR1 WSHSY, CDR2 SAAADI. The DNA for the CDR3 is TGCGCCAGCAGACCCACTAGCGGGAACAAGTACGATGAGCAGTTCTTC. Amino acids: CASRPTSGNKYDEQFF.

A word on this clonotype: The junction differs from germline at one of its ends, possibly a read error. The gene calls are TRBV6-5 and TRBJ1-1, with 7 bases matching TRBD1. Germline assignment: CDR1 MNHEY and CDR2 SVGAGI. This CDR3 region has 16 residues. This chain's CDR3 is CSSSYGQDGWNTEAFF. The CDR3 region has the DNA TGTTCCAGCAGTTACGGACAGGATGGTTGGAACACTGAAGCTTTCTTT.